This T cell receptor (beta chain) was sequenced for a study of blood T cell repertoires in COVID-19. Turning to the study itself: Acute-phase and convalescent COVID-19 samples originated in the United States, Italy and Spain. Sample material is recorded as cDNA or gDNA derived from T cells, B-cell-depleted T cells, or PBMCs.

The CDR3 length is 11 residues. V lost 6 bases, J lost 12 bases, and 3 bases stayed unmatched. Germline V gene lookup returns CDR1 MNHEY and CDR2 SVGAGI. In the authors' methods: Cell counts per sample came from amplifying reference gene primers. Clones were sequenced by immunoSEQ multiplex PCR, and TCRdb holds only the in-frame ones, with some missing. V and J calls and clone size are those listed in that table; D and trimming were worked out from the DNA. The data contain about 120,000 clones, around three quarters of them singletons. The TCR sequence derives from a man aged 40-49 years with active or convalescent COVID-19. The sequenced material came from peripheral blood. The V call is TRBV6-5, the J call TRBJ2-1; 9 positions match TRBD2. The CDR3 region is CASSSLAGQFF. The CDR3 DNA sequence: TGTGCCAGCAGCTCACTAGCGGGGCAGTTCTTC.